This T cell receptor (beta chain) originates from a study of shared clonotypes between healthy human individuals. The CDR3 has 12 amino acids. Germline values: CDR1 MDHEN, CDR2 SYDVKM. V was cut by 4 bases and J by 8 bases, with 11 bases left in between. Clones were read by immunoSEQ multiplex PCR, and TCRdb kept only the in-frame ones, dropping some. The sample gives about 470,000 clones, 70% to 80% of which show up once; over 10% is in the top ten. This clone has only a few counts. Specimen: PBMCs. The chain joins TRBV28 to TRBJ1-2; the D gene is possibly TRBD1 (5 bases). The TCR was taken from a woman in her thirties or forties in good health. Some clones in this sample may be carry-over from other donors' samples. CDR3 loop: CASSSPTDGYTF. In nucleotides, the CDR3 is TGTGCCAGCAGTTCCCCGACAGACGGCTACACCTTC.